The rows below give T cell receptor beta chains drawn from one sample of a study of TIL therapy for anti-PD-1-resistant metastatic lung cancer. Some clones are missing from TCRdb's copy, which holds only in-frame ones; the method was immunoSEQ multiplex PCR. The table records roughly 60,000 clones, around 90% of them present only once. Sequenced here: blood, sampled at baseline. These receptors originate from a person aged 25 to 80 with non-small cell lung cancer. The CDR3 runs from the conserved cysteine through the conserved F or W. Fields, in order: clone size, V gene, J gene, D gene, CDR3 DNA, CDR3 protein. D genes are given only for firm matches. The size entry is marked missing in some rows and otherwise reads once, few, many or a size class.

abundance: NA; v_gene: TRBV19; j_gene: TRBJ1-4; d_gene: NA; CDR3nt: TGTGCCAGTAGGGGGTTTTGGGGTGTAGTTAATGAAAAACTGTTTTTT; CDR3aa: CASRGFWGVVNEKLFF
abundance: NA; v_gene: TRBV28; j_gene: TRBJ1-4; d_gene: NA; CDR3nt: TGTGCCAGCAGTTACCACCGGGACATGGAAGACGTTAATGAAAAACTGTTTTTT; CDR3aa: CASSYHRDMEDVNEKLFF
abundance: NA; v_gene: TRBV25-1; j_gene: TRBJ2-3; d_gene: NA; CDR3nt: TGTGCCAGCAGTGGGATAACAGATACGCAGTATTTT; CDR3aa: CASSGITDTQYF
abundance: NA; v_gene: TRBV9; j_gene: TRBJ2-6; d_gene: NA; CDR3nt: TGTGCCAGCAGCGCACAGAGCTCTGGGGCCAACGTCCTGACTTTC; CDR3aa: CASSAQSSGANVLTF
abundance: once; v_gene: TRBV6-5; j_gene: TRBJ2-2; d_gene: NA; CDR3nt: TGTGCCAGCACCAAAGGGGACTTAAACACCGGGGAGCTGTTTTTT; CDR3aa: CASTKGDLNTGELFF
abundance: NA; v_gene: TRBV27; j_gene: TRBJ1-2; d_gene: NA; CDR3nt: TGTGCCAGCAGTTCTGGAGCAGGGGTCGACGGCTACACCTTC; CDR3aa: CASSSGAGVDGYTF
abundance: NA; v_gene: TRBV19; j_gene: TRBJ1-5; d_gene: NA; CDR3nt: TGTGCCAGTAGTATCAATTCCTATAGCAATCAGCCCCAGCATTTT; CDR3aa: CASSINSYSNQPQHF
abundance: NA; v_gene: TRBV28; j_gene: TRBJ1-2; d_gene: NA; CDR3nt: TGTGCCAGCAGTTTCCTCTGGACACCCACTAACTATGGCTACACCTTC; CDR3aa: CASSFLWTPTNYGYTF
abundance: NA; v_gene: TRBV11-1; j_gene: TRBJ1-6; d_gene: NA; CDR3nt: TGTGCCAGCAGCTTAGACGGGGATGATTCACCCCTCCACTTT; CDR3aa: CASSLDGDDSPLHF
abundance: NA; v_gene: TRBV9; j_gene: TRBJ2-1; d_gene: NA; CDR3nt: TGTGCCAGCAGCGCCACTTTAAGCGAGCAGTTCTTC; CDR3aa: CASSATLSEQFF
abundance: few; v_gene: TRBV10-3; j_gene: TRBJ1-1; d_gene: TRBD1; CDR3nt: TGTGCCATCAGTGCCGTGACAGGGGGCACTGAAGCTTTCTTT; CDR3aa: CAISAVTGGTEAFF
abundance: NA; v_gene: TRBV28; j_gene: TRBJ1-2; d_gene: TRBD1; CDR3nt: TGTGCCAGCAGTCGATCCGGACAGGGGCACTATGGCTACACCTTC; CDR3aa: CASSRSGQGHYGYTF
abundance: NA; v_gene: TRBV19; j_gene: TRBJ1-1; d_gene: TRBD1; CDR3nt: TGTGCCAGTAGTCCGGACAGGGCCAGCACTGAAGCTTTCTTT; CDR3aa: CASSPDRASTEAFF
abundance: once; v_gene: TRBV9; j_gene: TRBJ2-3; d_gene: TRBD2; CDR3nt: TGTGCCAGCAGCCTCCGGCTAGCGGGGGACGATACGCAGTATTTT; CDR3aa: CASSLRLAGDDTQYF
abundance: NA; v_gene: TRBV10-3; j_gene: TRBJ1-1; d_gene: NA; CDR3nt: TGTGCCATCAGTGAGGTAGGGTCCGAAGCTTTCTTT; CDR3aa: CAISEVGSEAFF
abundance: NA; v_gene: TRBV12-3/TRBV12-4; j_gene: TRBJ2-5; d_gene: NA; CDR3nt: TGTGCCAGCAAACTAGAGCCCGAAGAGACCCAGTACTTC; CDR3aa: CASKLEPEETQYF
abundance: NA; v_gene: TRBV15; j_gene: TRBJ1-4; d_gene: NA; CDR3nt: TGTGCCACCAGCAGAGCCAGGGGAGCAACTAATGAAAAACTGTTTTTT; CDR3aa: CATSRARGATNEKLFF
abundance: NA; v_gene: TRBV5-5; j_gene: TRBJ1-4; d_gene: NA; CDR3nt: TGTGCCAGCAGCTCGGACTTAACTAATGAAAAACTGTTTTTT; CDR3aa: CASSSDLTNEKLFF
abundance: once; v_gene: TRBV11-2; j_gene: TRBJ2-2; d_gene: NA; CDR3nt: TGTGCCAGCAGCTTTTTAACGGGGTCGAACACCGGGGAGCTGTTTTTT; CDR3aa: CASSFLTGSNTGELFF
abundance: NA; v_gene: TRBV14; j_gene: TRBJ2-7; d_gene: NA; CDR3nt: TGTGCCAGCAGCCGGCAGGGAGGTGAAGCCGAGCAGTACTTC; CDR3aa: CASSRQGGEAEQYF
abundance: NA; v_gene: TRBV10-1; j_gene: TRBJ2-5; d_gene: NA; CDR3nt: TGCGCCAGCAGTATCGGGACCCAAGAGACCCAGTACTTC; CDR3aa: CASSIGTQETQYF
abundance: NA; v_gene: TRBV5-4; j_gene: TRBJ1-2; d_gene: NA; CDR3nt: TGTGCCAGCAGCTTTTTTCGACCGACAGCGCCGCTCTATGGCTACACCTTC; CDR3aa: CASSFFRPTAPLYGYTF
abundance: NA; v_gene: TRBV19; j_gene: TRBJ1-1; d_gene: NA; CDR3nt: TGTGCCAGTAGTATCAGGGCCACTGAAGCTTTCTTT; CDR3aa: CASSIRATEAFF
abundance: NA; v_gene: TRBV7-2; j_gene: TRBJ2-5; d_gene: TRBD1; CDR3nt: TGTGCCAGCAGTCATACAGGGGGCGGCGAAGAGACCCAGTACTTC; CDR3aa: CASSHTGGGEETQYF
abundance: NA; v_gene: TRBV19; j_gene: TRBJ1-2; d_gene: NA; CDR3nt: TGTGCCAGTAGTCCTCCAGGGGAGAGGTATGGCTACACCTTC; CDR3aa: CASSPPGERYGYTF
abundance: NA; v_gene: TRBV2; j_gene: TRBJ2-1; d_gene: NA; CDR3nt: TGTGCCAGCAGTGAAGGACCCTCTCCCACCGGCAATGAGCAGTTCTTC; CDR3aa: CASSEGPSPTGNEQFF
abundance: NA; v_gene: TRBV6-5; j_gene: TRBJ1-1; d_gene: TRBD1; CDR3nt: TGTGCCAGCAGTTACTTCCTTGGGACAGGGGAGGAAGCTTTCTTT; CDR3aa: CASSYFLGTGEEAFF
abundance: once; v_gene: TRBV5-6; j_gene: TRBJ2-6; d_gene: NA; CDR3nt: TGTGCCAGCAGCTTCAGGGTGGGGTGGTCTGGGGCCAACGTCCTGACTTTC; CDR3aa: CASSFRVGWSGANVLTF
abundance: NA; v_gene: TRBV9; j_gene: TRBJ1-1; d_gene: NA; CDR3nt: TGTGCCAGCAGCGTAGGGACAATGAACACTGAAGCTTTCTTT; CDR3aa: CASSVGTMNTEAFF
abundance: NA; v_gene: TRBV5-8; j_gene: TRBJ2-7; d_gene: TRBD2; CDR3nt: TGTGCCAGCAGCTTGGAAGGACTAGCGGGAGTTTCGGGCGAGCAGTACTTC; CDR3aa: CASSLEGLAGVSGEQYF
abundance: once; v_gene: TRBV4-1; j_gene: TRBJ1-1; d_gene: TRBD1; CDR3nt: TGCGCCAGCAGCCAGGGCAGGGGGGCCGTGAACACTGAAGCTTTCTTT; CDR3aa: CASSQGRGAVNTEAFF
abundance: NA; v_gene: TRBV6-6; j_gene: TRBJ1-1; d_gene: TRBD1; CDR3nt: TGTGCCAGCACCGGGACAGGGGACACTGAAGCTTTCTTT; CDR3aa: CASTGTGDTEAFF
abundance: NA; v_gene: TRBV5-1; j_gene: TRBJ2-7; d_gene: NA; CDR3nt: TGCGCCAGCAGCTTGGAGAGCGGATCCTACGAGCAGTACTTC; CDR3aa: CASSLESGSYEQYF
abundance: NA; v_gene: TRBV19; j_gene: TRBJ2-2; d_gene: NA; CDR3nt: TGTGCCAGTAGTATACAGGGATTCGGGGAGCTGTTTTTT; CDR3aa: CASSIQGFGELFF
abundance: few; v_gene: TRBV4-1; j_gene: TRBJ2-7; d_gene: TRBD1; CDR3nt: TGCGCCAGCAGCCAGGACAGGTACGAGCAGTACTTC; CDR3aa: CASSQDRYEQYF